This T cell receptor beta chain comes out of a study of technical replicates of blood from several donors. The germline V gene encodes CDR1 LNHNV and CDR2 YYDKDF (reference sequence). The ends lost 0 bases at V and 6 bases at J; junction bases unmatched: 4. The CDR3 consists of 15 residues. TCRdb keeps only in-frame clones here, not all; method: immunoSEQ multiplex PCR. The profile shows about 84,000 clones, roughly 92% of them singletons. What was sequenced was T cells isolated from PBMCs. This sequence joins TRBV15 and TRBJ1-1, with 10 bases identical to TRBD1. This clonotype originated in a human donor in good health. The CDR3 loop reads CATSREGTGVAEAFF. CDR3 sequence (DNA): TGTGCCACCAGCAGAGAGGGGACAGGGGTGGCTGAAGCTTTCTTT. The full variable domain, rest sourced from reference TRBV15 and TRBJ1-1, is DAMVIQNPRYQVTQFGKPVTLSCSQTLNHNVMYWYQQKSSQAPKLLFHYYDKDFNNEADTPDNFQSRRPNTSFCFLDIRSPGLGDTAMYLCATSREGTGVAEAFFGQGTRLTVV.